The clone carrying this T cell receptor beta chain came up many times. The data stem from a study of early T cells in non-severe SARS-CoV-2 infection. The CDR3 extends over 11 amino acids. Trimming shortened V by 3 bases and J by 8 bases, and 7 bases separated the two germline ends. Germline V gives CDR1 SGHTA, CDR2 FQGNSA. Each single cDNA molecule received a unique molecular identifier. One entry per CDR3 protein, called by TCRdb with MiXCR from the 5' RACE reads. Of roughly 80,000 distinct CDR3 sequences listed, 6% to 7% were seen once; the top ten hold under 10%. Sequencing was performed on whole blood. This sequence was found in an adult who was a healthcare worker with PCR-confirmed SARS-CoV-2 infection or an uninfected control (not recorded which). The chain joins TRBV7-2 to TRBJ1-2; the D is unclear. The CDR3 region is CASSLDGGYTF. Written as DNA, the CDR3 is TGTGCCAGCAGCTTGGACGGGGGCTACACCTTC.